A selection of T cell receptor beta chains follows, all from one sample in a study of T cell repertoires in cytomegalovirus infection. What these receptors recognize is not known. In TCRdb, the reads were re-called with MiXCR into one record per CDR3 protein. Among about 740,000 distinct CDR3 sequences listed, around 31% were seen once. The starting material was cultured PBMCs, obtained from culture after CMV antigen stimulation. These receptors originate from a human donor in good health (CMV status not recorded). Some clones in this sample may be carry-over from other donors' samples. The CDR3 runs from the conserved cysteine through the conserved F or W. The order of the fields is J gene, V gene, D gene, clone size, CDR3 protein. A D gene is named only where the DNA matches it firmly. Rows give clone size only sometimes, using once, few, many, or a class for an expanded clone.

>TRBJ2-7|TRBV27|TRBD2|-
CASSPTLSGNTYEQYF
>TRBJ2-2|TRBV4-1|-|-
CASSQDPRANTGELFF
>TRBJ1-5|TRBV27|-|-
CASSPGPLQPQHF
>TRBJ2-2|TRBV29-1|-|few
CSVGPRTGTGELFF
>TRBJ1-5|TRBV20-1|TRBD1|-
CSARGQGSNQPQHF
>TRBJ2-5|TRBV4-3|-|-
CASSQGIQETQYF
>TRBJ2-1|TRBV7-2|TRBD2|few
CASSLALPGLAGDQGSYNEQFF
>TRBJ2-1|TRBV20-1|-|-
CSYSRQPGYGEQFF
>TRBJ2-2|TRBV6-1|-|-
CASRGYTGELIF
>TRBJ2-3|TRBV10-3|TRBD2|-
CAIQRAGGLKTDTQYF
>TRBJ1-5|TRBV7-6|-|-
CASSRGGVDQPQHF
>TRBJ1-6|TRBV5-6|-|-
CASSFGHPSPLHF
>TRBJ1-6|TRBV6-6|TRBD1|few
CASSLTGSSYNSPLHF
>TRBJ1-5|TRBV6-6|-|once
CASSYRQIRDSNQPQHF
>TRBJ1-5|TRBV28|TRBD1|-
CASSFDRVDQPQHF
>TRBJ2-3|TRBV7-9|-|-
CASEGGRGAVDEYF
>TRBJ1-4|TRBV18|-|-
CASSQDRSNEKLFF
>TRBJ1-1|TRBV6-5|-|few
CASSRRGEAFF
>TRBJ2-7|TRBV12-3/TRBV12-4|TRBD2|-
CASRAGTSGPLAQYF
>TRBJ2-5|TRBV27|TRBD2|few
CASSQAAGDQETQYF
>TRBJ2-3|TRBV5-1|-|few
CASSPGGQTSTDTQYF
>TRBJ2-2|TRBV20-1|-|-
CSAQRGGSAAGELFF
>TRBJ2-3|TRBV12-3/TRBV12-4|TRBD2|many
CASSLGLAGSTDTQYF
>TRBJ2-5|TRBV9|-|-
CASSPQTGREETQYF
>TRBJ2-5|TRBV7-8|-|-
CASSRPVREQETQYF
>TRBJ2-7|TRBV2|TRBD1|few
CASRNDRDWYEQYF
>TRBJ2-1|TRBV6-2/TRBV6-3|TRBD2|few
CASNRGGNEQFF
>TRBJ2-1|TRBV6-6|-|-
CAAGLSNEQFF
>TRBJ2-2|TRBV12-3/TRBV12-4|TRBD2|-
CASRMTSGYTGELFF
>TRBJ1-3|TRBV6-1|-|few
CASSDPGMGPLSGNTIYF
>TRBJ2-3|TRBV7-9|-|many
CASRRQYQTDTQYF
>TRBJ1-1|TRBV23-1|-|few
CASSQGQGWSEAFF
>TRBJ2-2|TRBV29-1|-|-
CSVETGWGRTGELFF
>TRBJ2-7|TRBV7-2|-|few
CASSFPGLKTYEQYF
>TRBJ2-2|TRBV7-2|-|-
CASSLYPGTNTGELFF
>TRBJ1-2|TRBV12-3/TRBV12-4|-|many
CASSEQGDGYTF
>TRBJ1-1|TRBV4-1|-|-
CASSQKTGGEAFF
>TRBJ2-3|TRBV6-5|-|-
CASTYYPGDTQYF
>TRBJ2-7|TRBV10-3|-|-
CASQGQGIEQYF
>TRBJ2-3|TRBV7-9|-|few
CASSPGNPSTDTQYF
>TRBJ2-1|TRBV24-1|-|-
CATGDGAGDEQFF
>TRBJ2-7|TRBV7-6|-|-
CASSVQITYEQYF
>TRBJ1-4|TRBV2|-|once
CASSEGADSEKLFF